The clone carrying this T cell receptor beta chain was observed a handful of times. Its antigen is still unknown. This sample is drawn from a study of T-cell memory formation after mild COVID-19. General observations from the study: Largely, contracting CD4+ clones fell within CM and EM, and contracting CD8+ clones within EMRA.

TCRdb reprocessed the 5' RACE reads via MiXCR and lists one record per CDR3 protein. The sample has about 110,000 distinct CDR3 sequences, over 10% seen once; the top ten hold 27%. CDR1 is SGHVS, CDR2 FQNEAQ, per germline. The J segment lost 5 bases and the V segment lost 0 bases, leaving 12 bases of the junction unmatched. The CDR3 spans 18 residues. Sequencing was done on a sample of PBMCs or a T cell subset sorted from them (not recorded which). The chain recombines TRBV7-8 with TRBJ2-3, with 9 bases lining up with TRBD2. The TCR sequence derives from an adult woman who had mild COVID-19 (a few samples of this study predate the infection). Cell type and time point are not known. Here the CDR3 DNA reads TGTGCCAGCAGCTTAGCGGGAGTTGGTAGCGGGAGCCTAGATACGCAGTATTTT. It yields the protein CASSLAGVGSGSLDTQYF.